The T cell receptor beta chain described here comes from a study of blood T cell repertoires in COVID-19. As for the study in general: Some COVID-19 samples were acute and others convalescent; all came from the United States, Italy and Spain.

V was shortened by 6 bases and J by 2 bases, with 7 bases between the two germline ends. The CDR3 contains 13 residues. Generated by immunoSEQ multiplex PCR, the TCRdb table keeps only in-frame clones and is missing some. The data hold about 370,000 clones, with roughly 90% observed a single time. The sample taken for sequencing was peripheral blood. The sequence was obtained from a young woman with COVID-19, enrolled during active disease. The chain uses TRBV12-3 or TRBV12-4 and TRBJ2-2; the D is unclear. The CDR3: CASRFSNTGELFF. CDR3 sequence (DNA): TGTGCCAGCAGGTTCAGTAACACCGGGGAGCTGTTTTTT.